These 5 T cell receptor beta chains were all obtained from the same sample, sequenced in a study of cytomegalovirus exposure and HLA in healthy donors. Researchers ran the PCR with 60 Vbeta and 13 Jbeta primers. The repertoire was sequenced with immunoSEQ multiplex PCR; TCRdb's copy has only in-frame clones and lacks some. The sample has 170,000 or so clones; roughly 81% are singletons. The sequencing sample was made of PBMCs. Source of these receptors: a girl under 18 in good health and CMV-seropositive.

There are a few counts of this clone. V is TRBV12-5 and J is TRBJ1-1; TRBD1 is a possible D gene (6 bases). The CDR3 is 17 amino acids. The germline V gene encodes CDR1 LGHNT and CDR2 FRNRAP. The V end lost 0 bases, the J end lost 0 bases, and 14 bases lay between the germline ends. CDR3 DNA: TGTGCTAGTGGTTTGGTAATTAGTGGGGGCATGAACACTGAAGCTTTCTTT. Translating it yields CASGLVISGGMNTEAFF.

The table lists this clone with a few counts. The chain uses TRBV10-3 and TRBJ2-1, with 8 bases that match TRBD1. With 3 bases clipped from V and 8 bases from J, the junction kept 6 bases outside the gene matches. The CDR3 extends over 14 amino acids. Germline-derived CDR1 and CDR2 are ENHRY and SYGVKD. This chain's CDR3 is CAISEKTGEDEQFF. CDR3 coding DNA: TGTGCCATCAGTGAAAAGACAGGGGAGGATGAGCAGTTCTTC.

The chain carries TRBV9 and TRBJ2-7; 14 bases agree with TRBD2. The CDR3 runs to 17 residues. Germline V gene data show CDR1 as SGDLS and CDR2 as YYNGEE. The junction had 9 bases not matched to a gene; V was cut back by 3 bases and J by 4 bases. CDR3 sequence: CASSAQRTSGGRYEQYF. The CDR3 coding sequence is TGTGCCAGCAGCGCGCAACGGACTAGCGGGGGGCGGTACGAGCAGTACTTC.

This CDR3 reads CATSPQGGEKLFF. The DNA of the CDR3 is TGTGCCACCTCTCCCCAGGGAGGCGAAAAACTGTTTTTT. V is TRBV12-1 and J is TRBJ1-4. TRBV12-1 is a listed pseudogene. CDR3 length: 13 residues.

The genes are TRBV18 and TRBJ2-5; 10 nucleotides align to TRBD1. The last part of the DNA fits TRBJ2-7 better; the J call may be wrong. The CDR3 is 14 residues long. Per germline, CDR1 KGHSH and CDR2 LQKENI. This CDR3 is CASSQGQGGYEQYF. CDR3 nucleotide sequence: TGTGCCAGCTCACAAGGACAGGGGGGCTACGAGCAGTACTTC.